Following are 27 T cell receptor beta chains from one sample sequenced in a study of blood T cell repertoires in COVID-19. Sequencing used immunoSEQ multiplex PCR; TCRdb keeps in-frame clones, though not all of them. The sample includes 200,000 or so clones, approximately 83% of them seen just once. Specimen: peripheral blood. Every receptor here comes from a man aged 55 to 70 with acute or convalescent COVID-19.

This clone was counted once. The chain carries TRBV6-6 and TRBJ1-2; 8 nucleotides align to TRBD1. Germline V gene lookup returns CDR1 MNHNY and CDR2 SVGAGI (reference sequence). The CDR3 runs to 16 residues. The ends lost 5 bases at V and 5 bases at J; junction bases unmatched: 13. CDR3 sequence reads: CASSRQGSWVEYGYTF. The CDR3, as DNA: TGTGCCAGCAGTCGACAGGGGAGTTGGGTTGAATATGGCTACACCTTC.

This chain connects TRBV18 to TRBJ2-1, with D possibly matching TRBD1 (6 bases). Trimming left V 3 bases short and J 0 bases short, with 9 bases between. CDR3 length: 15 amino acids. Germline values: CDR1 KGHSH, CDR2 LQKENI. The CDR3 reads CASSPRQASYNEQFF. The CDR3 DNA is TGTGCCAGCTCACCCAGACAGGCCTCCTACAATGAGCAGTTCTTC.

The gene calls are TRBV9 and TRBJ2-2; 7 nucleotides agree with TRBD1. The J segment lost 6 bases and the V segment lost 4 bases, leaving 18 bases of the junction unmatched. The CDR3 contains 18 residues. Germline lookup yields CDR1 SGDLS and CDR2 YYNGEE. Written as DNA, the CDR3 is TGTGCCAGCAGCCTACGATCAATACAGGGGTCTTGGGCCGGGGAGCTGTTTTTT. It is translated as CASSLRSIQGSWAGELFF.

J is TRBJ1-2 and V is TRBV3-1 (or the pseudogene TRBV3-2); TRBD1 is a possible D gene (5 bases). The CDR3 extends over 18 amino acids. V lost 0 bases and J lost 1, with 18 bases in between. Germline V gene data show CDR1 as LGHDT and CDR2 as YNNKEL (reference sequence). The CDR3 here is CASSQEEGMPTDNYGYTF. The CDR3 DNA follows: TGTGCCAGCAGCCAAGAAGAAGGGATGCCGACAGATAACTATGGCTACACCTTC.

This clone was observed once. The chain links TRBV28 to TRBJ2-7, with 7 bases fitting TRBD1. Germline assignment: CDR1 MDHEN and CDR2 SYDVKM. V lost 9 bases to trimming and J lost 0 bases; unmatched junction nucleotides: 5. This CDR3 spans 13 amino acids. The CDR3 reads CASHRGNSYEQYF. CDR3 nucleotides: TGTGCCAGTCACAGGGGCAACTCCTACGAGCAGTACTTC.

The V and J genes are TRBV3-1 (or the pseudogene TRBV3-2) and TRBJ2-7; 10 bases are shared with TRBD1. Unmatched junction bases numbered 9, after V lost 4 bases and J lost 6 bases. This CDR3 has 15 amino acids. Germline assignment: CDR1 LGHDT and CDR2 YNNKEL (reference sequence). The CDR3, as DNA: TGTGCCAGCAGCCCCGACAGGGGGCGGGGGTTCGAGCAGTACTTC. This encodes CASSPDRGRGFEQYF.

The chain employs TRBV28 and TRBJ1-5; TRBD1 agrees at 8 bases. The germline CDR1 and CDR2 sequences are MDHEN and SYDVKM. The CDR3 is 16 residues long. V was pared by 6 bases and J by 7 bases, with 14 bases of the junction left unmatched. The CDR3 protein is CASSLWDRTGSQPQHF. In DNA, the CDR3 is TGTGCCAGCAGCCTCTGGGACAGGACCGGTTCCCAGCCCCAGCATTTT.

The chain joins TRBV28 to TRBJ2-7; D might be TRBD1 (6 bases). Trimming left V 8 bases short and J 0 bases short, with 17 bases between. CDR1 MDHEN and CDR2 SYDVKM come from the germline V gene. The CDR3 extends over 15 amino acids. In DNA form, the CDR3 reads TGTGCCAGCGGACCTCCCAGAGGGGGCTCCTACGAGCAGTACTTC. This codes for CASGPPRGGSYEQYF.

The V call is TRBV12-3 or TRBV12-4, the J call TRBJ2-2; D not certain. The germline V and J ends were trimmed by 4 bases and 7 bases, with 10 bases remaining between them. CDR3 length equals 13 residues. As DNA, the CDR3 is TGTGCCAGCAGTTCCAGAAATGACGGGGAGCTGTTTTTT. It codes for CASSSRNDGELFF.

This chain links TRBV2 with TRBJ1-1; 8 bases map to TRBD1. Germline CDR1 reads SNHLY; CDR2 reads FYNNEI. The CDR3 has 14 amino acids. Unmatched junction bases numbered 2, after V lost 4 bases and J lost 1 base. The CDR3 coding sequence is TGTGCCAGCAGTGGACAGGGGAGGAACACTGAAGCTTTCTTT. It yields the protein CASSGQGRNTEAFF.

The CDR3 coding sequence is TGTGCCACCAGCAGGGGGAGGGAAGGCACCGGGGAGCTGTTTTTT. Protein: CATSRGREGTGELFF. The chain is built from TRBV15 and TRBJ2-2, with 7 bases aligning to TRBD2. The CDR3 spans 15 residues. In germline, CDR1 is LNHNV, CDR2 YYDKDF (reference sequence). With V trimmed by 3 bases and J by 4 bases, 5 bases remained unmatched.

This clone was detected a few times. The CDR3 loop is CASSAGLAGEVTGELFF. Here the CDR3 DNA reads TGTGCCAGCAGCGCAGGACTAGCGGGAGAGGTCACCGGGGAGCTGTTTTTT. This chain links TRBV7-6 with TRBJ2-2, with 13 bases identical to TRBD2. CDR1 is SGHVS and CDR2 is FNYEAQ in the germline V gene. V dropped 5 bases and J dropped 4; count of bases not matched to a gene: 7. CDR3 length: 17 residues.

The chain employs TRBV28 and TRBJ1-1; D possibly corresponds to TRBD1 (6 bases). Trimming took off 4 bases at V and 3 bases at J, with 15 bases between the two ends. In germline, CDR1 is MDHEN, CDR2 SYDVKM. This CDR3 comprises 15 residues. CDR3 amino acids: CASSSPTGIDTEAFF. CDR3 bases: TGTGCCAGCAGTTCCCCTACAGGGATCGACACTGAAGCTTTCTTT.

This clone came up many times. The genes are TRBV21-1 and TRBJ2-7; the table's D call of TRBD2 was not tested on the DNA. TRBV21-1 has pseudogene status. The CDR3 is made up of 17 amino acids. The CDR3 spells CASSKGWIAGSSYEQYF. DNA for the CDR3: TGTGCCAGCAGCAAAGGTTGGATAGCGGGAAGCTCCTACGAGCAGTACTTC.

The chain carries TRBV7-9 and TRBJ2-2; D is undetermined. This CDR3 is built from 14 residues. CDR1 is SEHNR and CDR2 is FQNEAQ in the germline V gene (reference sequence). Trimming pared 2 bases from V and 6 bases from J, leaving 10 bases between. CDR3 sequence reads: CASSLQVPAGELFF. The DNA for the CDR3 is TGTGCCAGCAGCTTACAGGTTCCCGCCGGGGAGCTGTTTTTT.

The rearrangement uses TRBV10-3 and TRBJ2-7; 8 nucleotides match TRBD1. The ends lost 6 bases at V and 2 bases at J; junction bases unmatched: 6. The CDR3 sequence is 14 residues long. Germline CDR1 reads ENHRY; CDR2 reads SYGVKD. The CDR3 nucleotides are TGTGCCATCAGCGGGACAGGAGGAACCTACGAGCAGTACTTC. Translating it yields CAISGTGGTYEQYF.

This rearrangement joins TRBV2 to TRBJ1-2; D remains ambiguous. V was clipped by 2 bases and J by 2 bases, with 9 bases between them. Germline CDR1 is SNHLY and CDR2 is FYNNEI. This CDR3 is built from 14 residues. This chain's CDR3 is CASSEREGNYGYTF. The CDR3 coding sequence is TGTGCCAGCAGTGAAAGGGAGGGCAACTATGGCTACACCTTC. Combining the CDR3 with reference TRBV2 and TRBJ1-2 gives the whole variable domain EPEVTQTPSHQVTQMGQEVILRCVPISNHLYFYWYRQILGQKVEFLVSFYNNEISEKSEIFDDQFSVERPDGSNFTLKIRSTKLEDSAMYFCASSEREGNYGYTFGSGTRLTVV.

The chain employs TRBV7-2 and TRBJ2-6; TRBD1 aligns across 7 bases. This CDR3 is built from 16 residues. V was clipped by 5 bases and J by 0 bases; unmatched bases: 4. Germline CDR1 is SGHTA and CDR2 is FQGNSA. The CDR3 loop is CASSTHRGSGANVLTF. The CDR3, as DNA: TGTGCCAGCAGCACGCACAGGGGCTCTGGGGCCAACGTCCTGACTTTC. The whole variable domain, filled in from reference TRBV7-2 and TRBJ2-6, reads GAGVSQSPSNKVTEKGKDVELRCDPISGHTALYWYRQSLGQGLEFLIYFQGNSAPDKSGLPSDRFSAERTGGSVSTLTIQRTQQEDSAVYLCASSTHRGSGANVLTFGAGSRLTVL.

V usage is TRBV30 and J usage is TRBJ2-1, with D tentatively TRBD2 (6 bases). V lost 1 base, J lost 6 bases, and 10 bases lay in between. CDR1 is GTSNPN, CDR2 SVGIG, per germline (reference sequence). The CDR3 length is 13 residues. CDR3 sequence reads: CAWSDQLANEQFF. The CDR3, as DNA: TGTGCCTGGAGTGATCAACTAGCCAATGAGCAGTTCTTC. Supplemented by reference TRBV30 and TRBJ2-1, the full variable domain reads SQTIHQWPATLVQPVGSPLSLECTVEGTSNPNLYWYRQAAGRGLQLLFYSVGIGQISSEVPQNLSASRPQDRQFILSSKKLLLSDSGFYLCAWSDQLANEQFFGPGTRLTVL.

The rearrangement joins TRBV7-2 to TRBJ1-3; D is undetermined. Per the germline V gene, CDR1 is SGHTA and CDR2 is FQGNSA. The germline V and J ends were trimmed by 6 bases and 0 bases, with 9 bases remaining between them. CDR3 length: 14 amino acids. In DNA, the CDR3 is TGTGCCAGCAGTAGAGGGAGCTCTGGAAACACCATATATTTT. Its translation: CASSRGSSGNTIYF.

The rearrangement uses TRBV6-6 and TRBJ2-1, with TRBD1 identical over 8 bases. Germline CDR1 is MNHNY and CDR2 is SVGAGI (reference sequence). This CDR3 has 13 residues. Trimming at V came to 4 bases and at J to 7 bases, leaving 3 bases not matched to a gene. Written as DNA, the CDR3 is TGTGCCAGCAGTTTCCGGGACAGGAATGAGCAGTTCTTC. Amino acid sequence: CASSFRDRNEQFF.

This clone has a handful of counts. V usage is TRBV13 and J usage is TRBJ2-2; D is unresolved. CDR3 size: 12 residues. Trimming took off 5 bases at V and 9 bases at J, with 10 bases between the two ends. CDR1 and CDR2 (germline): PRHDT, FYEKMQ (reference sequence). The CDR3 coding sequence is TGTGCCAGCAGCCAGATTGGTAGGGAGCTGTTTTTT. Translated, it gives CASSQIGRELFF. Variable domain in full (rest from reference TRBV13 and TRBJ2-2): AAGVIQSPRHLIKEKRETATLKCYPIPRHDTVYWYQQGPGQDPQFLISFYEKMQSDKGSIPDRFSAQQFSDYHSELNMSSLELGDSALYFCASSQIGRELFFGEGSRLTVL.

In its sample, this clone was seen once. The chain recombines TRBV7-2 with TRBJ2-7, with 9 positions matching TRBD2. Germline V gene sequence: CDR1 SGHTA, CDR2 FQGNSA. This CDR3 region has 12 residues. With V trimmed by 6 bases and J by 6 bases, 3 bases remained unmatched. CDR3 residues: CASSQREVEQYF. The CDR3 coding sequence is TGTGCCAGCAGTCAGCGGGAGGTCGAGCAGTACTTC.

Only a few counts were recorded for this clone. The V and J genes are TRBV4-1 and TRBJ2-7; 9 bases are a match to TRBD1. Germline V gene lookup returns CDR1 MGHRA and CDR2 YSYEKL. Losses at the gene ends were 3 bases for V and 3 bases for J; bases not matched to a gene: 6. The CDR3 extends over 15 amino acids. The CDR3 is CASSHGDRDIYEQYF. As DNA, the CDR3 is TGCGCCAGCAGCCATGGGGACAGGGACATCTACGAGCAGTACTTC.

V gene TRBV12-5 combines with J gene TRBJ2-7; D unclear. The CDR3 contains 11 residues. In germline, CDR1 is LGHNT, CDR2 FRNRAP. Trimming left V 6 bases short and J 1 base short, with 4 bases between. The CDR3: CASGRSYEQYF. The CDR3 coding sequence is TGTGCTAGTGGCCGGTCCTACGAGCAGTACTTC.

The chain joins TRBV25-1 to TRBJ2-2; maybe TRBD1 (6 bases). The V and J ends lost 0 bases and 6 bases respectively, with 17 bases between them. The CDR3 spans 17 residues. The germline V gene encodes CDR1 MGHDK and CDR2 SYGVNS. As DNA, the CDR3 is TGTGCCAGCAGTGAATATAAACAGGGAAGTCGGGCCGGGGAGCTGTTTTTT. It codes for CASSEYKQGSRAGELFF.

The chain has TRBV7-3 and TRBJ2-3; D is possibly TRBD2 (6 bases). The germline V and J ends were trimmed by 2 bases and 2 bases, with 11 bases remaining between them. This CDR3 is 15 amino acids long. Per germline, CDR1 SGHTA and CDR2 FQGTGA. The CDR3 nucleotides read TGTGCCAGCAGCTTAGGAGGGCTCAACACAGATACGCAGTATTTT. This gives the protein CASSLGGLNTDTQYF.